Sequencing of this T cell receptor (beta chain) was carried out in a study of OX40 agonist ivuxolimab in advanced cancers. Study-level background: It was ivuxolimab, an agonistic anti-OX40 (CD134) antibody, that patients were treated with. All patients had ivuxolimab intravenously every 2 weeks at 0.01 to 10 mg/kg.

Study-level points and caveats: Nonresponders, in some cases, also had low normalized T-cell clonal expansion. Blood T cells, both CD4+ and CD8+, expanded clonally by week 6 at 0.1 to 3.0 mg/kg.

Notes on this clone: Its antigen is undetermined.

Libraries were prepared by immunoSEQ multiplex PCR; TCRdb keeps only in-frame clonotypes and omits some of them. The sample yields over 35,000 clones, roughly nine tenths seen once. Germline loops: CDR1 SEHNR, CDR2 FQNEAQ (reference sequence). V lost 1 base to trimming and J lost 2 bases; unmatched junction nucleotides: 2. The CDR3 covers 14 residues. The origin of this receptor is an adult with an advanced solid tumor such as melanoma, head and neck, liver or kidney cancer. The material was CD4+ or CD8+ T cells sorted from blood, obtained in a trial of the OX40 agonist ivuxolimab. This chain links TRBV7-9 with TRBJ2-7, with 7 bases identical to TRBD2. DNA of the CDR3: TGTGCCAGCAGCTTAGTCGGGGGGACCTACGAGCAGTACTTC. As protein: CASSLVGGTYEQYF.